This paragraph reports one T cell receptor beta chain. Its target antigen remains unknown. Base qualities were left out, and no much larger clone turns up one base away. This sample is drawn from a study of cytotoxic CD8 clonotypes in ibrutinib-treated CLL (dated by TCRdb to the early 2020s). About the investigation overall: In this cohort, around 15 patients were treatment-naive and about a dozen were relapsed/refractory, while some 18 had unmutated IGHV. Every remission and progressive disease sample was obtained while ibrutinib was still being received by the patients. Partial responses were observed in roughly 24 patients and complete responses in 2; after a median follow-up of around 68 months, remission was maintained in approximately 14 patients and progression was observed in approximately 12. The response samples were drawn at a median of 12 months into treatment, with a range of about 6 to 36 months. Cryopreserved peripheral blood mononuclear cells were obtained before treatment, at response, and at either sustained remission or disease progression. Longitudinal samples were obtainable from 26 of the 86 participants in the trial. An average of about 260,000 productive templates and 94,082 productive rearrangements was obtained per sample.

A MiSeq instrument was used for deep resolution sequencing, which targeted depths ranging from 1 in 1 million up to 1 in 200,000 T cells, with coverage averaging 10x for each clonotype. TCR beta libraries were generated with the immunoSEQ hsTCRB Kit. In the paper's pipeline: Data were analyzed with ImmunoSEQ Data Assistant and ImmunoSEQ Analyzer, with V, D and J genes assigned per IMGT definitions. Clonality, with values ranging from 0 to 1, was calculated as one minus the normalized Shannon entropy of productive rearrangement frequencies. Public clonotype analysis was restricted to overrepresented clonotypes comprising at least 0.05% of each patient's repertoire. About twelve repertoires from age-matched healthy donors, obtained from immuneACCESS, served as clonality controls. Drawn from immuneACCESS, this table holds only the in-frame rearrangements with V and J called that TCRdb kept. Clones are partly lost; checked studies trace under half to an unresolved V gene and leave the rest unexplained. Clone size and the V and J calls come from that table; the DNA yielded D and trimming. The sample table holds approximately 45,000 clones, of which roughly three quarters were seen once. About 14% of the sample rests with the top ten.

According to the study, the label for this sample's time point signals: about twelve months on ibrutinib. For TCR beta library preparation, around 2 micrograms of genomic DNA were isolated from cryopreserved PBMCs. High-throughput TCR beta sequencing was performed on longitudinal blood samples from CLL patients receiving ibrutinib monotherapy. The patients took part in an open-label, single-center phase 2 trial of ibrutinib monotherapy. Broad study findings and their caveats: An increase in clonality was observed at ibrutinib response, with clonality remaining stable during sustained remission and falling back toward baseline at progression. Public clonotypes were rare and either shrank or stayed stable during treatment, and the rise in clonality at ibrutinib response reflected expansion of private clonotypes. Baseline clonality was found to be higher than that of age-matched healthy donors and was strongly correlated with circulating CD8+ T-cell counts. Sustained-remission and progressing patients did not have matched sampling times, and lymph node repertoires were not examined.

Specimen: PBMCs, collected after 12 months of ibrutinib treatment. The sequence came from a human donor with chronic lymphocytic leukemia.

The nucleotide sequence reads as follows: TGTGCCAGCAGCCAAGAAGGACTAGCGGGAGTTGAGCAGTTCTTC. Its coded protein is CASSQEGLAGVEQFF. Recombination joined TRBV4-2 with TRBJ2-1, with 13 bases matching TRBD2. For CDR1 and CDR2, the germline V gene lists LGHNA and YNFKEQ. The CDR3 has 15 amino acids, counting the end cysteine and phenylalanine. Just the 45-base CDR3 DNA is kept, in frame starting at base 1. The germline V and J ends show losses of 0 bases and 9 bases respectively, and no gene match explains 2 bases of the junction.